This T cell receptor beta chain is drawn from a study of T cell changes during pregnancy in multiple sclerosis. The CDR3 is 15 amino acids. The V and J ends lost 1 base and 4 bases, in that order; junction bases with no gene match: 3. CDR1 LNHDA and CDR2 SQIVND come from the germline V gene (reference sequence). Assay used: immunoSEQ multiplex PCR; TCRdb lists only in-frame clones, some missing. This table has roughly 110,000 clones, about 90% appearing once. The starting material was peripheral blood, obtained before pregnancy. The sequence derives from a female donor with multiple sclerosis, enrolled in a pregnancy study. The J gene is TRBJ2-7, the V gene TRBV19; TRBD2 matches at 11 bases. For the CDR3, the DNA is TGTGCCAGTAGTATAGCGCTAGCGGGAGGATACGAGCAGTACTTC. Protein: CASSIALAGGYEQYF.